The 30 T cell receptor beta chains in this list originate from one sample, sequenced in a study of blood T cell repertoires in COVID-19. The table came from immunoSEQ multiplex PCR; TCRdb's copy has only in-frame clones and leaves some out. Altogether hundreds of thousands of clones are present, about 89% being singletons, with the ten largest covering about 8%. Input material: peripheral blood. These TCRs come from a woman aged 45-60 years with COVID-19, enrolled during active disease.

This rearrangement joins TRBV4-1 to TRBJ2-1; 9 bases are shared with TRBD1. This CDR3 has 17 residues. V shed 4 bases and J 7 bases; nucleotides not matched to a gene: 14. Germline values: CDR1 MGHRA, CDR2 YSYEKL. The CDR3 DNA follows: TGCGCCAGCAGCCGACATTACGGGACAGGGAATCTGAATGAGCAGTTCTTC. This gives the protein CASSRHYGTGNLNEQFF.

This chain uses TRBV6-5 with TRBJ1-3; 7 bases map to TRBD1. With V trimmed by 8 bases and J by 4 bases, 5 bases remained unmatched. Germline CDR1 is MNHEY and CDR2 is SVGAGI. The length of the CDR3 is 13 residues. Here the CDR3 DNA reads TGTGCCAGCGGAACAGGGGCAGGAAACACCATATATTTT. It encodes CASGTGAGNTIYF.

This chain connects TRBV5-6 to TRBJ2-7, with 12 bases matching TRBD2. This CDR3 has 16 amino acids. V dropped 4 bases and J dropped 1; count of bases not matched to a gene: 6. Germline CDR1 reads SGHDT; CDR2 reads YYEEEE. The CDR3 bases are TGTGCCAGCAGCGCGACTAGCGGGGGCCTGTCCTACGAGCAGTACTTC. Its protein is CASSATSGGLSYEQYF.

This clone turned up a few times. The rearrangement uses TRBV5-1 and TRBJ1-1, with 7 bases matching TRBD1. The CDR3 is 13 amino acids. The ends lost 2 bases at V and 7 bases at J; junction bases unmatched: 5. Germline V gene data show CDR1 as SGHRS and CDR2 as YFSETQ. CDR3 coding DNA: TGCGCCAGCAGCTTACGGTGGGACAGTGAAGCTTTCTTT. Its translation: CASSLRWDSEAFF.

V gene TRBV2 combines with J gene TRBJ1-2, with D hard to call. V was cut by 2 bases and J by 4 bases, with 14 bases left in between. The V gene's germline CDR1 is SNHLY and CDR2 FYNNEI. The CDR3 contains 15 residues. This CDR3 reads CASSERLESPYGYTF. Written as DNA, the CDR3 is TGTGCCAGCAGTGAAAGGTTGGAGAGCCCCTATGGCTACACCTTC.

The CDR3 nucleotides read TGTGCCTGGAGTGTAATGAGGATGGGAGGCGGCCGGGGGTCACCCCTCCACTTT. This translates into CAWSVMRMGGGRGSPLHF. This sequence joins TRBV30 and TRBJ1-6; D possibly corresponds to TRBD1 (5 bases). CDR3 length equals 18 residues. V was trimmed by 0 bases and J by 10 bases, leaving 25 bases between them. The germline gives CDR1 GTSNPN, CDR2 SVGIG (reference sequence).

V is TRBV25-1 and J is TRBJ1-2, with TRBD1 identical over 8 bases. CDR3 length: 14 residues. After removal of 3 bases from V and 2 bases from J, the junction contained 2 bases not matched to a gene. Germline CDR1 and CDR2: MGHDK and SYGVNS. The CDR3 DNA reads TGTGCCAGCAGTGATGCAGGGGGCAACTATGGCTACACCTTC. It yields the protein CASSDAGGNYGYTF.

This chain uses TRBV3-1 (or the pseudogene TRBV3-2) with TRBJ1-1; D gene ambiguous. Trimming removed 0 bases at V and 5 bases at J, with 4 bases between. Germline CDR1 and CDR2: LGHDT and YNNKEL (reference sequence). CDR3 size: 12 residues. CDR3: CASSQDRTEAFF. The CDR3 DNA reads as TGTGCCAGCAGCCAAGATCGGACTGAAGCTTTCTTT.

The rearrangement joins TRBV6-1 to TRBJ1-6; a possible D gene is TRBD1 (5 bases). V was trimmed by 0 bases and J by 10 bases, leaving 13 bases between them. CDR3 length equals 15 residues. From germline, CDR1 is MNHNS and CDR2 SASEGT. CDR3 nucleotides: TGTGCCAGCAGTGAAGCGTCCAGGGTATACTCACCCCTCCACTTT. This codes for CASSEASRVYSPLHF.

This clone was found a few times. This chain connects TRBV30 to TRBJ1-2; D call uncertain. Trimming removed 4 bases from V and 8 bases from J, with 11 bases in between. This CDR3 has 11 residues. CDR1 and CDR2 (germline): GTSNPN, SVGIG (reference sequence). This CDR3 is CAWTRLFGYTF. Here the CDR3 DNA reads TGTGCCTGGACTAGGCTGTTCGGCTACACCTTC.

This sequence joins TRBV24-1 and TRBJ2-5, with 10 bases identical to TRBD1. The V gene end was trimmed by 3 bases and the J gene end by 5 bases; junction bases not matched to a gene: 11. This CDR3 spans 17 amino acids. Per the germline V gene, CDR1 is KGHDR and CDR2 is SFDVKD. CDR3 amino acids: CATSDQPGTGDQETQYF. In nucleotides, the CDR3 is TGTGCCACCAGTGATCAACCCGGGACAGGGGATCAGGAGACCCAGTACTTC.

The CDR3 reads CASSIDRLGSGDQETQYF. The CDR3 DNA reads TGTGCCAGTAGTATAGATCGGTTGGGTAGCGGGGACCAAGAGACCCAGTACTTC. The rearrangement links TRBV19 to TRBJ2-5, with 8 bases identical to TRBD2. The CDR3 consists of 18 residues. The germline V gene has CDR1 LNHDA and CDR2 SQIVND (reference sequence). J gave up 0 bases and V 0 bases, and 9 bases lay outside the gene matches.

The V gene is TRBV9, the J gene TRBJ2-5; 7 bases are shared with TRBD1. This CDR3 comprises 14 residues. V lost 4 bases, J lost 2 bases, and 5 bases stayed unmatched. In germline, CDR1 is SGDLS, CDR2 YYNGEE. The CDR3 DNA is TGTGCCAGCAGCCAAAGGGGGCATCAAGAGACCCAGTACTTC. The encoded protein is CASSQRGHQETQYF.

As regards this clone: The same CDR3 is also encoded by other DNA sequences in this sample. This rearrangement joins TRBV2 to TRBJ1-1; the match to TRBD1 covers 7 bases. The CDR3 extends over 13 amino acids. CDR1 SNHLY and CDR2 FYNNEI come from the germline V gene. The junction had 2 bases not matched to a gene; V was cut back by 6 bases and J by 1 base. CDR3 amino acids: CASSGDRNTEAFF. In nucleotides, the CDR3 is TGTGCCAGCAGCGGGGACAGGAACACTGAAGCTTTCTTT.

The chain recombines TRBV18 with TRBJ1-1, with 8 bases matching TRBD1. Germline lookup yields CDR1 KGHSH and CDR2 LQKENI. This CDR3 has 14 residues. After removal of 2 bases from V and 5 bases from J, the junction contained 4 bases not matched to a gene. Here the CDR3 reads CASSPRGQGTEAFF. CDR3 nucleotide sequence: TGTGCCAGCTCACCAAGAGGACAGGGAACTGAAGCTTTCTTT.

The chain links TRBV21-1 to TRBJ1-4. TRBV21-1 is classified as a pseudogene. This CDR3 region has 17 residues. CDR3 nucleotides: TGTGCCAGCAGCAAGAGGACAGCGGGGGAAACTAATGAAAAACTGTTTTTT. This codes for CASSKRTAGETNEKLFF.

The chain carries TRBV13 and TRBJ2-1, with D maybe TRBD2 (6 bases). V lost 9 bases to trimming and J lost 5 bases, with 17 bases between them. The germline CDR1 and CDR2 sequences are PRHDT and FYEKMQ (reference sequence). The CDR3 is made up of 14 amino acids. CDR3 sequence: CASPAGSQNNEQFF. The CDR3 DNA reads as TGTGCCAGTCCAGCGGGTTCTCAAAACAATGAGCAGTTCTTC.

In regard to this clone: At one boundary the junction diverges from the germline segment, which might be a read error. This chain links TRBV25-1 with TRBJ2-1, with D uncertain. In germline, CDR1 is MGHDK, CDR2 SYGVNS. The CDR3 runs 14 residues. The CDR3 sequence is CASSEVLPYDEQFF. The CDR3 DNA sequence: TGTGCCAGCAGTGAGGTACTTCCCTACGATGAGCAGTTCTTC.

DNA of the CDR3: TGTGCCTGGAGGGTCGGACAGGGTCGAGGCTACACCTTC. Translation: CAWRVGQGRGYTF. This chain uses TRBV30 with TRBJ1-2; 8 nucleotides line up with TRBD1. The CDR3 has 13 amino acids. Germline V gives CDR1 GTSNPN, CDR2 SVGIG (reference sequence). The V segment lost 3 bases and the J segment 8 bases; nucleotides outside the gene matches: 8.

Only one count was recorded for this clone. The chain employs TRBV6-6 and TRBJ1-1, with 9 bases lining up with TRBD1. The CDR3 sequence is 16 residues long. The germline gives CDR1 MNHNY, CDR2 SVGAGI (reference sequence). The V gene end was trimmed by 7 bases and the J gene end by 5 bases; junction bases not matched to a gene: 14. The CDR3 bases are TGTGCCAGCACCCCTAAAACCGGGACAGGGAGAACTGAAGCTTTCTTT. As protein: CASTPKTGTGRTEAFF.

The rearrangement uses TRBV11-2 and TRBJ1-1; D remains ambiguous. The CDR3 loop spans 12 amino acids. Trimming cost V 6 bases and J 6 bases, with 11 bases left between them. CDR1 and CDR2 (germline): SGHAT, FQNNGV. This chain's CDR3 is CASSFSRAEAFF. As DNA, the CDR3 is TGTGCCAGCAGTTTTTCTCGCGCTGAAGCTTTCTTT.

Written as DNA, the CDR3 is TGCGCCAGCCGGACAGGGGATGAGCAGTTCTTC. Protein: CASRTGDEQFF. The chain carries TRBV5-1 and TRBJ2-1; 9 bases match TRBD1. V lost 7 bases, J lost 8 bases, and 1 base stayed unmatched. The CDR3 length is 11 residues. Looked up from germline, CDR1 is SGHRS and CDR2 is YFSETQ.

The rearrangement uses TRBV6-5 and TRBJ1-6; the D gene is possibly TRBD1 (6 bases). The CDR3 sequence is 16 residues long. Germline loops: CDR1 MNHEY, CDR2 SVGAGI. Trimming stripped 3 bases from V and 10 bases from J, with 19 bases between. CDR3 nucleotide sequence: TGTGCCAGCAGTTATTCCGGAGGGGGGGTAGGATCACCCCTCCACTTT. Protein: CASSYSGGGVGSPLHF.

This clone appeared a single time. A clone one base away is much larger, so this may be a read error. The rearrangement links TRBV12-3 or TRBV12-4 to TRBJ1-1, with unresolved D. Trimming pared 4 bases from V and 4 bases from J, leaving 4 bases between. The CDR3 spans 11 residues. As DNA, the CDR3 is TGTGCCAGCAGTTCGGGCACTGAAGCTTTCTTT. It encodes CASSSGTEAFF.

This chain links TRBV3-1 (or the pseudogene TRBV3-2) with TRBJ1-6, with D perhaps matching TRBD1 (5 bases). CDR3 length: 16 residues. Germline V gene data show CDR1 as LGHDT and CDR2 as YNNKEL (reference sequence). Trimming took 2 bases from V and 6 from J, leaving 14 bases between them. The CDR3 region is CASSQQGANRNSPLHF. The DNA for the CDR3 is TGTGCCAGCAGCCAACAGGGTGCGAATCGTAATTCACCCCTCCACTTT.

The J gene is TRBJ1-4, the V gene TRBV12-3 or TRBV12-4; D unresolved. The CDR3 loop spans 13 amino acids. Trimming took off 9 bases at V and 7 bases at J, with 15 bases between the two ends. The CDR3 is CASRPGRGEKLFF. The CDR3 nucleotides are TGTGCCAGTCGACCCGGTAGAGGTGAAAAACTGTTTTTT.

The chain links TRBV29-1 to TRBJ1-1; 12 bases are shared with TRBD1. CDR3 length equals 15 residues. CDR1 is SQVTM, CDR2 ANQGSEA, per germline. The J segment lost 1 base and the V segment lost 5 bases, leaving 5 bases of the junction unmatched. Here the CDR3 DNA reads TGCAGCGTTACGGGGGACAGGGGGCCGAACACTGAAGCTTTCTTT. Translating it yields CSVTGDRGPNTEAFF. Combining the CDR3 with reference TRBV29-1 and TRBJ1-1 gives the whole variable domain SAVISQKPSRDICQRGTSLTIQCQVDSQVTMMFWYRQQPGQSLTLIATANQGSEATYESGFVIDKFPISRPNLTFSTLTVSNMSPEDSSIYLCSVTGDRGPNTEAFFGQGTRLTVV.

The chain recombines TRBV2 with TRBJ1-1; a possible D gene is TRBD1 (5 bases). CDR1 is SNHLY, CDR2 FYNNEI, per germline. CDR3 size: 15 residues. V lost 4 bases and J 2 bases, leaving 14 bases between the germline ends. The CDR3: CASSAGGEANTEAFF. The CDR3, as DNA: TGTGCCAGCAGTGCCGGGGGAGAAGCCAACACTGAAGCTTTCTTT.

The chain carries TRBV6-1 and TRBJ1-6; 7 nucleotides agree with TRBD1. This CDR3 is built from 16 residues. With 2 bases clipped from V and 9 bases from J, the junction kept 10 bases outside the gene matches. CDR1 is MNHNS and CDR2 is SASEGT in the germline V gene. This chain's CDR3 is CASSEKPTGLSSPLHF. The CDR3 region has the DNA TGTGCCAGCAGTGAAAAGCCGACAGGGCTCAGTTCACCCCTCCACTTT.

Worth noting for this clone: The junction departs from germline at one end; a sequencing error may be responsible. The gene calls are TRBV7-3 and TRBJ1-2, with TRBD1 matching over 10 bases. The CDR3 has 13 residues. Germline V gives CDR1 SGHTA, CDR2 FQGTGA. CDR3: CASSYGQGVRMVF. As DNA, the CDR3 is TGTGCCAGCAGCTATGGACAGGGGGTCAGAATGGTATTC. The entire variable domain, with the rest obtained from reference TRBV7-3 and TRBJ1-2, is as follows: GAGVSQTPSNKVTEKGKYVELRCDPISGHTALYWYRQSLGQGPEFLIYFQGTGAADDSGLPNDRFFAVRPEGSVSTLKIQRTERGDSAVYLCASSYGQGVRMVFGSGTRLTVV.